Included here is one T cell receptor beta chain sequence, with context. These data come from a study of blood T cell repertoires in COVID-19. Clones were read by immunoSEQ multiplex PCR, and TCRdb kept only the in-frame ones, dropping some. The sample yields about 150,000 clones, 87% seen once. From germline, CDR1 is MNHNY and CDR2 SVGAGI (reference sequence). V lost 2 bases, J lost 2 bases, and 4 bases stayed unmatched. This CDR3 comprises 16 residues. Sequencing input: peripheral blood. The receptor's source is a human donor in a cohort sampled during active COVID-19. The chain carries TRBV6-6 and TRBJ2-3; 10 nucleotides agree with TRBD2. CDR3 sequence (DNA): TGTGCCAGCAGTTACCTAGCGGGGGAATCCACAGATACGCAGTATTTT. Translating it yields CASSYLAGESTDTQYF.